The sequence of this T cell receptor (beta chain) was determined in a study of cytomegalovirus exposure and HLA in healthy donors. A note on this clone: Antigen specificity is unknown.

Separate from the approximately 700-subject first cohort was the approximately 130-subject validation cohort, to which the donors belonged. The table came from immunoSEQ multiplex PCR; TCRdb's copy has only in-frame clones and leaves some out. The table shows about 150,000 clones, with 86% occurring only once. CDR1 is SNHLY, CDR2 FYNNEI, per germline. The CDR3 runs 17 residues. After removal of 5 bases from V and 3 bases from J, the junction contained 9 bases not matched to a gene. Study-wide points: High specificity and sensitivity for cytomegalovirus status were reported for the classifier. In the roughly 130 validation repertoires, a later analysis found that first-cohort TCR clusters tended to co-occur. Most TCR sequences were uncommon, yet certain public TCRs appeared in many donors.

The TCR was taken from a human donor in good health. Sequenced input: PBMCs. The chain links TRBV2 to TRBJ2-6, with 8 nucleotides matching TRBD1. The CDR3 bases are TGTGCCAGCAGTCTCGGACAGGGAGGATATGGGGCCAACGTCCTGACTTTC. Its protein product is CASSLGQGGYGANVLTF.